This record looks at one T cell receptor beta chain sequence and its context. This clonotype was detected only a few times. No antigen is known for it. No base quality information exists; no much larger clone differs at one position. Library preparation employed 5' RACE. This sample was sequenced with a NextSeq 500. Unique molecular identifiers were attached to individual cDNA molecules in the TCR library protocol so that sequencing error and PCR bias could be corrected. Sequencing covered both TCR alpha and beta chains, and within each sample the abundances of alpha and beta sequences were tightly co-correlated. The original methods were these. V gene, J gene and CDR3 annotation of TCR sequences was performed with Decombinator V4. TCRs were defined as expanded if a significant change between any two time points was detected under a Poisson model with p below 0.0001. TCR abundances were normalised to the total number of TCRs sequenced per sample and were expressed as counts per million. VDJdb, accessed 1 November 2021, was searched for CMV, EBV and SARS-CoV-2 annotated TCRs, with TCRs annotated for multiple antigens excluded. The public reads were run again by TCRdb, first through fastp at Q25 and then through MiXCR, and only productive beta chains were kept. Here each entry gathers all rows of one CDR3 protein and keeps the most common genes and DNA. TCRdb's processing, not the study's, gives the V and J calls here. Within this sample are about 39,000 distinct CDR3 sequences, with over 4% of them counted one time only. The ten largest account for roughly 5% of the sample.

These data belong to a study of early T cells in non-severe SARS-CoV-2 infection (dated by TCRdb to the early 2020s). In terms of the full investigation: TCR sequencing used bulk RNA from unsorted whole blood, so alpha and beta chains could not be paired. Beyond this particular receptor, the publication reports: Matching against VDJdb was skewed toward anti-spike CD8 responses, likely underestimated virus-specific expansions, and missed private and CD4 specificities.

The study was a case-control design nested within a healthcare worker cohort in London, UK, with weekly nasopharyngeal swab PCR tests and blood sampling. Healthcare workers were recruited between 23 and 31 March 2020, during the week of the UK lockdown, and were followed weekly for up to about 15 weeks. Sequenced input: whole blood. The sequence was obtained from an adult who was a healthcare worker with PCR-confirmed SARS-CoV-2 infection or an uninfected control (not recorded which).

The bases read TGTGCCAGCACGTTTATGAACACTGAAGCTTTCTTT. Its protein product is CASTFMNTEAFF. The rearranged chain carries TRBV2 and TRBJ1-1; no D gene call is confident. The germline V gene yields SNHLY for CDR1 and FYNNEI for CDR2. V drops 7 bases and J drops 0 bases, leaving 6 bases in between. Taken from cysteine to phenylalanine, the CDR3 has 12 residues. Just CDR3 DNA is preserved here, 36 bases in frame from base 1. Beyond the CDR3, the reference TRBV2 and TRBJ1-1 genes provide the residues; the full variable domain reads: EPEVTQTPSHQVTQMGQEVILRCVPISNHLYFYWYRQILGQKVEFLVSFYNNEISEKSEIFDDQFSVERPDGSNFTLKIRSTKLEDSAMYFCASTFMNTEAFFGQGTRLTVV.